Sequencing of this T cell receptor beta chain was carried out in a study of response to subunit inactivated influenza vaccine. Via MiXCR, TCRdb re-called the RT-PCR reads, giving one row per CDR3 protein. Of approximately 520,000 distinct CDR3 sequences in the sample, 15% to 20% were seen once. This clonotype has more than one count but fewer than ten. The junction departs from the called germline gene at one end, perhaps through a read error. Per germline, CDR1 SGHTA and CDR2 FQGNSA. This CDR3 has 12 residues. The receptor was isolated from a man aged 45-69 years who received an inactivated influenza vaccine. J is TRBJ2-3 and V is TRBV7-2; 9 bases fit TRBD1. The specimen was CD4+ T cells sorted from PBMCs, collected around 25 months after vaccination. CDR3 bases: TGTGCCAGCAGCCGGACCGGGACAGGGATGAATTTT. Residues: CASSRTGTGMNF.